Below, one TCR beta chain is given with its context. Its target is unknown. These data belong to a study of shared clonotypes between healthy human individuals. Whole-study results and caveats: Compared with clonotypes that all four donors shared, non-shared clonotypes had lower generation probabilities.

This CDR3 is 16 amino acids long. Germline-derived CDR1 and CDR2 are SEHNR and FQNEAQ (reference sequence). V dropped 3 bases and J dropped 8; count of bases not matched to a gene: 8. Measured with immunoSEQ multiplex PCR; TCRdb has only the in-frame clones, and not every one. The sample consists of roughly 2,500,000 clones, approximately 93% of them appearing once. Sequencing input: naive CD4+ T cells from PBMCs. The subset denotes: CD45RA+ positively selected. V is TRBV7-9 and J is TRBJ2-2, with TRBD2 matching over 11 bases. This clonotype originated in a man aged 18 to 30 in good health. Some clones in this sample may be carry-over from other donors' samples. The CDR3 DNA sequence: TGTGCCAGCAGCTTTACTAGCGGGAGTGAGAGGGGGGAGCTGTTTTTT. Its translation: CASSFTSGSERGELFF. Drawing the rest from reference TRBV7-9 and TRBJ2-2, the complete variable domain is DTGVSQNPRHKITKRGQNVTFRCDPISEHNRLYWYRQTLGQGPEFLTYFQNEAQLEKSRLLSDRFSAERPKGSFSTLEIQRTEQGDSAMYLCASSFTSGSERGELFFGEGSRLTVL.